These 20 T cell receptor beta chains originate from one sample sequenced in a study of OX40 agonist ivuxolimab in advanced cancers. Assay used: immunoSEQ multiplex PCR; TCRdb lists only in-frame clones, some missing. The sample yields about 80,000 clones, approximately 95% seen once. Source: CD4+ or CD8+ T cells sorted from blood, taken in a trial of the OX40 agonist ivuxolimab. The receptor source for this set is an adult with an advanced solid tumor such as melanoma, head and neck, liver or kidney cancer.

V gene TRBV11-2 combines with J gene TRBJ2-7; no firm D call. V gave up 3 bases and J gave up 1 base, with 13 bases separating them. Germline V gives CDR1 SGHAT, CDR2 FQNNGV. The CDR3 is made up of 15 amino acids. Here the CDR3 DNA reads TGTGCCAGCAGCTTTCATCGGTCGCCTTCCTACGAGCAGTACTTC. Protein: CASSFHRSPSYEQYF. The complete variable domain, with remaining parts taken from reference TRBV11-2 and TRBJ2-7, reads EAGVAQSPRYKIIEKRQSVAFWCNPISGHATLYWYQQILGQGPKLLIQFQNNGVVDDSQLPKDRFSAERLKGVDSTLKIQPAKLEDSAVYLCASSFHRSPSYEQYFGPGTRLTVT.

This clone was seen a handful of times. The chain has TRBV27 and TRBJ2-7; D call uncertain. The V gene lost 0 bases and the J gene lost 4 bases, with 7 bases spanning the gap. Germline CDR1 MNHEY, CDR2 SMNVEV (reference sequence). This CDR3 region has 13 residues. CDR3 in amino acids: CASSLSRFYEQYF. Here the CDR3 DNA reads TGTGCCAGCAGTTTATCCCGTTTTTACGAGCAGTACTTC.

This chain connects TRBV7-3 to TRBJ2-1, with no clear D. CDR1 is SGHTA, CDR2 FQGTGA, per germline. The CDR3 extends over 16 amino acids. Trimming pared 4 bases from V and 0 bases from J, leaving 13 bases between. CDR3 residues: CASSSSVGSSYNEQFF. CDR3 nucleotide sequence: TGTGCCAGCAGCTCCTCGGTAGGCAGCTCCTACAATGAGCAGTTCTTC.

The chain recombines TRBV27 with TRBJ2-1, with D tentatively TRBD1 or TRBD2 (5 bases each). This CDR3 spans 14 amino acids. V shed 3 bases and J shed 3 bases, with 9 bases lying between them. Germline lookup yields CDR1 MNHEY and CDR2 SMNVEV (reference sequence). The CDR3 DNA reads as TGTGCCAGCAGTTTGGGACCCCGCTACAATGAGCAGTTCTTC. It is translated as CASSLGPRYNEQFF.

This sequence joins TRBV6-6 and TRBJ2-2; D is unresolved. The CDR3 totals 11 residues. Germline V gene lookup returns CDR1 MNHNY and CDR2 SVGAGI (reference sequence). Trimming removed 6 bases at V and 6 bases at J, with 5 bases between. CDR3 sequence (DNA): TGTGCCAGCAGAGGATCCGGGGAGCTGTTTTTT. This gives the protein CASRGSGELFF.

The genes are TRBV6-1 and TRBJ1-1; D ambiguous. The CDR3 covers 18 residues. Germline CDR1 and CDR2: MNHNS and SASEGT. V was clipped by 1 base and J by 0 bases, with 18 bases between them. Here the CDR3 DNA reads TGTGCCAGCAGTGAAGTTTGGGGTGGACGGGGTATGAACACTGAAGCTTTCTTT. Its protein is CASSEVWGGRGMNTEAFF.

The chain links TRBV20-1 to TRBJ2-1; D gene ambiguous. Germline values: CDR1 DFQATT, CDR2 SNEGSKA (reference sequence). V was clipped by 7 bases and J by 7 bases, with 8 bases between them. The CDR3 covers 10 residues. The CDR3 here is CSVRLNEQFF. CDR3 bases: TGCAGTGTTAGGTTGAATGAGCAGTTCTTC.

The chain couples TRBV5-4 to TRBJ2-1; 11 bases align to TRBD1. The CDR3 has 15 amino acids. J lost 10 bases, V lost 6 bases, and 12 bases had no gene match. CDR1 and CDR2 from the germline V gene are SGHNT and YYREEE (reference sequence). For the CDR3, the DNA is TGTGCCAGCACCATCCGGGGGACAGGGGGAGGGGAGCAGTTCTTC. It translates to CASTIRGTGGGEQFF.

The CDR3 DNA follows: TGTGCCATCAGTGAATCAGGCGGGGCGGGAGTAACAGATACGCAGTATTTT. Amino acids: CAISESGGAGVTDTQYF. V gene TRBV10-3 combines with J gene TRBJ2-3, with 7 positions matching TRBD2. Per germline, CDR1 ENHRY and CDR2 SYGVKD. There are 17 residues in the CDR3. V lost 3 bases and J lost 3; bases outside the gene matches: 12.

The J gene is TRBJ2-7, the V gene TRBV19; D is perhaps TRBD1 or TRBD2 (5 bases each). The length of the CDR3 is 15 residues. The germline V gene encodes CDR1 LNHDA and CDR2 SQIVND (reference sequence). V lost 3 bases and J 0 bases, leaving 12 bases between the germline ends. The CDR3 sequence: CASSMVRDLSYEQYF. The CDR3 DNA reads as TGTGCCAGTAGTATGGTAAGGGACCTCTCCTACGAGCAGTACTTC.

The V gene is TRBV9, the J gene TRBJ2-1; D tentatively reads TRBD1 or TRBD2 (7 bases each). V lost 4 bases, J lost 4 bases, and 15 bases lay in between. The CDR3 loop spans 15 amino acids. CDR1 SGDLS and CDR2 YYNGEE come from the germline V gene. CDR3 DNA sequence: TGTGCCAGCAGCCCAGGGGGGGCAGGATACAATGAGCAGTTCTTC. It translates to CASSPGGAGYNEQFF. Together with reference TRBV9 and TRBJ2-1, the CDR3 gives the full variable domain: DSGVTQTPKHLITATGQRVTLRCSPRSGDLSVYWYQQSLDQGLQFLIQYYNGEERAKGNILERFSAQQFPDLHSELNLSSLELGDSALYFCASSPGGAGYNEQFFGPGTRLTVL.

The chain recombines TRBV7-9 with TRBJ2-1; perhaps TRBD1 as D (6 bases). In germline, CDR1 is SEHNR, CDR2 FQNEAQ (reference sequence). Trimming pared 5 bases from V and 2 bases from J, leaving 16 bases between. This CDR3 comprises 16 residues. The DNA of the CDR3 is TGTGCCAGCAGCCAGTGGGTGGGGGCCACCTACAATGAGCAGTTCTTC. Its protein product is CASSQWVGATYNEQFF.

This chain uses TRBV9 with TRBJ1-1, with a weak D call TRBD1 (6 bases). V was clipped by 3 bases and J by 7 bases, with 16 bases between them. CDR3 size: 14 residues. Germline CDR1 and CDR2: SGDLS and YYNGEE. CDR3 sequence: CASSASGGVREAFF. CDR3 sequence (DNA): TGTGCCAGCAGCGCCTCCGGGGGCGTTCGTGAAGCTTTCTTT.

With respect to this clone: The sample holds other DNA sequences that translate to the same CDR3. The V and J genes are TRBV13 and TRBJ2-7; 12 bases match TRBD2. This CDR3 is 15 amino acids long. Germline V CDR1 and CDR2: PRHDT, FYEKMQ (reference sequence). The J segment lost 1 base and the V segment lost 5 bases, leaving 3 bases of the junction unmatched. CDR3 DNA: TGTGCCAGCAGCCCGGGACTAGCGGGTTCCTACGAGCAGTACTTC. The encoded protein is CASSPGLAGSYEQYF.

V usage is TRBV15 and J usage is TRBJ2-7; D gene ambiguous. The CDR3 runs 14 residues. Trimming removed 6 bases from V and 0 bases from J, with 12 bases in between. The germline CDR1 and CDR2 sequences are LNHNV and YYDKDF (reference sequence). The CDR3 nucleotides are TGTGCCACCAGTAGACCTGGAAACTCCTACGAGCAGTACTTC. Its protein is CATSRPGNSYEQYF.

The CDR3 region has the DNA TGTGCCAGCAGCGTAGAACCCAGCCCTGACACCGGGGAGCTGTTTTTT. Residues: CASSVEPSPDTGELFF. The chain links TRBV9 to TRBJ2-2; D ambiguous. Per the germline V gene, CDR1 is SGDLS and CDR2 is YYNGEE. CDR3 length: 16 residues. Trimming removed 0 bases at V and 3 bases at J, with 12 bases between.

The chain combines TRBV25-1 with TRBJ2-3; 7 positions match TRBD1. Trimming at V came to 3 bases and at J to 0 bases, leaving 6 bases not matched to a gene. The CDR3 is 16 residues long. Germline V gene sequence: CDR1 MGHDK, CDR2 SYGVNS. The DNA for the CDR3 is TGTGCCAGCAGTGAGGCGGACAGGTATAGCACAGATACGCAGTATTTT. Encoded protein: CASSEADRYSTDTQYF. The whole variable domain, remainder taken from reference TRBV25-1 and TRBJ2-3, is EADIYQTPRYLVIGTGKKITLECSQTMGHDKMYWYQQDPGMELHLIHYSYGVNSTEKGDLSSESTVSRIRTEHFPLTLESARPSHTSQYLCASSEADRYSTDTQYFGPGTRLTVL.

The CDR3 DNA reads TGTGCCAGCAGCTTACCCTATTCGGGTAGGGACACCGGGGAGCTGTTTTTT. This translates into CASSLPYSGRDTGELFF. The V call is TRBV7-3, the J call TRBJ2-2; D not resolved. Germline assignment: CDR1 SGHTA and CDR2 FQGTGA. This CDR3 spans 17 amino acids. With 2 bases removed from V and 3 bases from J, the gap between germline ends came to 16 bases.

This sequence joins TRBV4-2 and TRBJ2-7; 15 bases align to TRBD2. V shed 3 bases, J shed 10 bases, and the junction held 10 bases outside the gene matches. The CDR3 runs to 16 residues. CDR1 is LGHNA, CDR2 YNFKEQ, per germline. The CDR3 DNA reads TGTGCCAGCAGCCACGGGACTAGCGGGAGGCTATTAGGACAGTACTTC. Protein: CASSHGTSGRLLGQYF.

The chain has TRBV27 and TRBJ1-2, with D uncertain. Trimming left V 1 base short and J 3 bases short, with 9 bases between. The CDR3 length is 14 residues. The germline V gene has CDR1 MNHEY and CDR2 SMNVEV (reference sequence). This chain's CDR3 is CASSLWASHYGYTF. In DNA, the CDR3 is TGTGCCAGCAGTTTATGGGCCAGCCACTATGGCTACACCTTC.